This T cell receptor (beta chain) stems from a study of T cell changes during pregnancy in multiple sclerosis. The V segment lost 5 bases and the J segment 2 bases; nucleotides outside the gene matches: 8. Germline V CDR1 and CDR2: MNHEY, SVGAGI. The CDR3 loop spans 15 amino acids. Assay: immunoSEQ multiplex PCR; the TCRdb copy retains only in-frame clones and omits some. The sample has around 100,000 clones, about 93% seen once. This chain links TRBV6-5 with TRBJ2-7; TRBD1 agrees at 8 bases. The sequencing here drew on peripheral blood, taken in the third trimester of pregnancy. The clonotype comes from a female donor with multiple sclerosis, enrolled in a pregnancy study. For the CDR3, the DNA is TGTGCCAGCAGTAAGACAGGGGAAGGGGCCTACGAGCAGTACTTC. Translating gives CASSKTGEGAYEQYF.